Below are 25 T cell receptor beta chains sequenced from a single sample in a study of blood T cell repertoires in COVID-19 (dated by TCRdb to 2020 to 2022). Library preparation used the immunoSEQ multiplex PCR assay. The table was pulled from immuneACCESS by TCRdb, which kept in-frame rearrangements only. Such tables lose some clones; where checked, under half of the loss comes from unresolved V genes, and the rest has no known cause. This sample is represented by 270,000 or so clones; around nine tenths of them were singletons. About 8.7% of the sample is held by the ten biggest clonotypes. Material for sequencing was peripheral blood. The origin of the receptors is a man aged 40-55 years with active or convalescent COVID-19.

A single count supports this clone. The J gene is TRBJ1-1, the V gene TRBV19; no definite D call. There are 14 residues in the CDR3. Germline V gene data show CDR1 as LNHDA and CDR2 as SQIVND (reference sequence). Trimming pared 7 bases from V and 0 bases from J, leaving 12 bases between. Here the CDR3 DNA reads TGTGCCAGTACCCCGGGAAGGATGAACACTGAAGCTTTCTTT. Amino acids: CASTPGRMNTEAFF.

The CDR3 bases are TGCAGCGTCCTACCCCCATGGGGACAGTCGACAGGGGAGCAGTACTTC. Protein product: CSVLPPWGQSTGEQYF. The rearrangement links TRBV29-1 to TRBJ2-7; 7 bases map to TRBD1. CDR3 size: 16 residues. V shed 6 bases and J 7 bases; nucleotides not matched to a gene: 21. Germline CDR1 SQVTM, CDR2 ANQGSEA.

CDR3 loop: CASSLARALGSYEQYF. CDR3 DNA: TGTGCCAGCAGCTTAGCGAGGGCCCTAGGGTCCTACGAGCAGTACTTC. J is TRBJ2-7 and V is TRBV7-2, with D tentatively TRBD2 (5 bases). V gave up 0 bases and J gave up 1 base, with 13 bases separating them. Germline-derived CDR1 and CDR2 are SGHTA and FQGNSA. The CDR3 has 16 amino acids.

This clone occurred once. The CDR3 reads CASSVEAGSLAFF. Written as DNA, the CDR3 is TGTGCCAGCAGCGTAGAAGCAGGGTCGTTGGCTTTCTTT. The rearrangement uses TRBV9 and TRBJ1-1; a weak D match, TRBD1 (5 bases). The ends were cut back, 0 bases at V and 11 bases at J, with 14 bases in the middle. The CDR3 loop spans 13 amino acids. Germline CDR1 SGDLS, CDR2 YYNGEE. The variable domain in full, completed from reference TRBV9 and TRBJ1-1, reads DSGVTQTPKHLITATGQRVTLRCSPRSGDLSVYWYQQSLDQGLQFLIQYYNGEERAKGNILERFSAQQFPDLHSELNLSSLELGDSALYFCASSVEAGSLAFFGQGTRLTVV.

The CDR3 spells CASSPSGGVKYNEQFF. The CDR3 nucleotides read TGCGCCAGCAGCCCTAGCGGGGGGGTTAAATACAATGAGCAGTTCTTC. The chain joins TRBV4-1 to TRBJ2-1; 12 nucleotides agree with TRBD2. CDR3 length: 16 residues. Germline CDR1 is MGHRA and CDR2 is YSYEKL. Trimming at V came to 4 bases and at J to 4 bases, leaving 5 bases not matched to a gene.

The chain combines TRBV28 with TRBJ1-6; TRBD1 matches at 9 bases. Trimming removed 4 bases from V and 10 bases from J; junction bases left unmatched: 5. Germline CDR1 reads MDHEN; CDR2 reads SYDVKM. CDR3 length: 14 amino acids. The CDR3: CASSSGQGYSPLHF. As DNA, the CDR3 is TGTGCCAGCAGTTCGGGACAGGGTTACTCACCCCTCCACTTT.

A note on this clone: This sample includes further DNA sequences coding for the same CDR3. The rearrangement links TRBV11-3 to TRBJ1-1; tentative D call: TRBD1 (5 bases). The CDR3 is made up of 13 amino acids. Germline V gene lookup returns CDR1 SGHNT and CDR2 YENEEA. V was trimmed by 6 bases and J by 1 base, leaving 9 bases between them. The DNA of the CDR3 is TGTGCCAGCAGATCAGGGTCGAACACTGAAGCTTTCTTT. Translating gives CASRSGSNTEAFF.

V is TRBV6-1 and J is TRBJ1-5; D is uncertain. Germline assignment: CDR1 MNHNS and CDR2 SASEGT. Trimming removed 1 base from V and 9 bases from J, with 10 bases in between. The CDR3 consists of 13 residues. CDR3 sequence: CASSEGRKGPQHF. The CDR3 DNA is TGTGCCAGCAGTGAAGGCAGGAAAGGGCCCCAGCATTTT.

The genes are TRBV11-3 and TRBJ1-4; no definite D call. There are 15 residues in the CDR3. Germline V gene lookup returns CDR1 SGHNT and CDR2 YENEEA. Between the trimmed V and J ends, which lost 1 base and 6 bases, there was a span of 12 bases. The CDR3 sequence is CASSLGDTIYEKLFF. The CDR3 DNA follows: TGTGCCAGCAGCTTAGGTGACACAATTTATGAAAAACTGTTTTTT.

The chain is built from TRBV4-1 and TRBJ1-6; D is perhaps TRBD1 (5 bases). This CDR3 region has 16 residues. Germline CDR1 reads MGHRA; CDR2 reads YSYEKL. CDR3 in DNA: TGCGCGTCACGACGGGGGTCAGGGACCTATAATTCACCCCTCCACTTT. As protein: CASRRGSGTYNSPLHF.

This clone was counted between two and nine times. This chain links TRBV19 with TRBJ1-1, with TRBD1 matching over 9 bases. Germline CDR1 reads LNHDA; CDR2 reads SQIVND (reference sequence). The CDR3 runs 16 residues. With V trimmed by 1 base and J by 5 bases, 8 bases remained unmatched. This CDR3 reads CASSIGGQGLTTEAFF. The CDR3 coding sequence is TGTGCCAGTAGTATAGGGGGACAGGGTTTGACGACTGAAGCTTTCTTT.

This clone showed up just once. J is TRBJ1-5 and V is TRBV25-1; tentatively, D is TRBD1 (6 bases). Germline CDR1 MGHDK, CDR2 SYGVNS. V was cut by 6 bases and J by 1 base, with 13 bases left in between. The CDR3 spans 15 residues. The CDR3 spells CASSTGTLSNQPQHF. The CDR3 DNA reads as TGTGCCAGCAGCACAGGGACATTGAGCAATCAGCCCCAGCATTTT.

The rearrangement links TRBV28 to TRBJ2-7; D gene unclear. Trimming removed 5 bases from V and 3 bases from J, with 8 bases in between. Germline-derived CDR1 and CDR2 are MDHEN and SYDVKM. The CDR3 is made up of 12 amino acids. CDR3 in amino acids: CASSRSNYEQYF. The CDR3, as DNA: TGTGCCAGCAGTAGAAGCAACTACGAGCAGTACTTC.

This chain uses TRBV24-1 with TRBJ2-5; maybe TRBD2 (6 bases). The CDR3 consists of 16 residues. Germline lookup yields CDR1 KGHDR and CDR2 SFDVKD. V dropped 4 bases and J dropped 5 bases, with 19 bases sitting between them. The CDR3, as DNA: TGTGCCACCAGTGACGGCCGACTGCTTGGGGGGGAGACCCAGTACTTC. Protein sequence: CATSDGRLLGGETQYF.

The CDR3 coding sequence is TGTGCCAGCAGTGAATATGTTCGGGGGGGCGACACCGGGGAGCTGTTTTTT. Amino acid sequence: CASSEYVRGGDTGELFF. This chain joins TRBV6-1 and TRBJ2-2, with TRBD2 matching over 8 bases. The junction had 8 bases not matched to a gene; V was cut back by 2 bases and J by 3 bases. Germline V gene lookup returns CDR1 MNHNS and CDR2 SASEGT. The CDR3 length is 17 residues.

The V call is TRBV28, the J call TRBJ2-1; a weak D match, TRBD1 (5 bases). This CDR3 has 14 amino acids. V lost 3 bases, J lost 8 bases, and 14 bases lay in between. CDR1 and CDR2 from the germline V gene are MDHEN and SYDVKM. The chain's CDR3 is CASSLGRVGHEQFF. CDR3 nucleotides: TGTGCCAGCAGTTTGGGCAGGGTCGGCCATGAGCAGTTCTTC.

This clone is a singleton in its sample. The rearrangement links TRBV5-1 to TRBJ1-4; the D gene is possibly TRBD1 (5 bases). Germline V gene lookup returns CDR1 SGHRS and CDR2 YFSETQ. Trimming took 4 bases from V and 0 from J, leaving 10 bases between them. The CDR3 is 15 amino acids. CDR3 sequence reads: CASSPQGATNEKLFF. CDR3 coding DNA: TGCGCCAGCAGCCCGCAGGGCGCAACTAATGAAAAACTGTTTTTT.

This clone has just one count. The chain recombines TRBV14 with TRBJ2-7, with no clear D. With 8 bases removed from V and 0 bases from J, the gap between germline ends came to 14 bases. The germline V gene encodes CDR1 SGHDN and CDR2 FVKESK. This CDR3 has 14 residues. This CDR3 reads CASAGIQDSYEQYF. The CDR3 region has the DNA TGTGCCAGCGCCGGAATCCAGGACTCCTACGAGCAGTACTTC.

The J gene is TRBJ2-2, the V gene TRBV24-1, with 8 bases aligning to TRBD1. V was pared by 3 bases and J by 6 bases, with 5 bases of the junction left unmatched. Germline V gene sequence: CDR1 KGHDR, CDR2 SFDVKD. The CDR3 length is 15 residues. The CDR3 protein is CATSDRTGYSGELFF. The CDR3, as DNA: TGTGCCACCAGTGATCGGACAGGGTATTCCGGGGAGCTGTTTTTT.

The chain joins TRBV9 to TRBJ2-2, with D perhaps matching TRBD2 (5 bases). Germline V gene lookup returns CDR1 SGDLS and CDR2 YYNGEE. The V and J ends lost 2 bases and 0 bases respectively, with 11 bases between them. CDR3 length: 16 amino acids. CDR3 loop: CASSVLRGPNTGELFF. The CDR3 DNA follows: TGTGCCAGCAGCGTTCTAAGAGGGCCGAACACCGGGGAGCTGTTTTTT.

This clone was seen a single time. This sequence joins TRBV23-1 and TRBJ1-2, with D tentatively TRBD1 (5 bases). TRBV23-1 is assigned to the ORF class and has an uncertain function. Trimming removed 0 bases at V and 3 bases at J, with 11 bases between. This CDR3 comprises 15 residues. CDR3 in amino acids: CASSQSAGGDYGYTF. The CDR3 DNA reads TGCGCCAGCAGTCAATCAGCCGGGGGGGACTATGGCTACACCTTC.

This chain links TRBV2 with TRBJ2-2; D not resolved. Trimming took 8 bases from V and 4 from J, leaving 14 bases between them. Looked up from germline, CDR1 is SNHLY and CDR2 is FYNNEI. The CDR3 is 14 amino acids. The CDR3 sequence: CASGTAHITGELFF. CDR3 sequence (DNA): TGTGCCAGCGGCACAGCCCACATCACCGGGGAGCTGTTTTTT.

This clone occurred a few times. The V gene is TRBV10-1, the J gene TRBJ2-2, with D perhaps matching TRBD1 (6 bases). Trimming left V 3 bases short and J 2 bases short, with 7 bases between. The CDR3 contains 14 residues. Germline V gene lookup returns CDR1 WNHNN and CDR2 SYGVQD (reference sequence). The CDR3 region is CASSDGGNTGELFF. CDR3 bases: TGCGCCAGCAGTGATGGGGGCAACACCGGGGAGCTGTTTTTT.

The J gene is TRBJ1-2, the V gene TRBV4-1, with TRBD1 identical over 8 bases. The CDR3 loop spans 18 amino acids. J gave up 7 bases and V 0 bases, and 16 bases lay outside the gene matches. Germline CDR1 MGHRA, CDR2 YSYEKL. The DNA for the CDR3 is TGCGCCAGCAGCCAAGACCCCACTGGCGACAGGGGTAGAGGTGGCTACACCTTC. This gives the protein CASSQDPTGDRGRGGYTF.

The V call is TRBV18, the J call TRBJ2-1; a weak D match, TRBD2 (5 bases). The V and J ends lost 2 bases and 7 bases respectively, with 15 bases between them. This CDR3 contains 15 residues. Germline V gene lookup returns CDR1 KGHSH and CDR2 LQKENI. The CDR3 DNA is TGTGCCAGCTCACCAAAGGGAGCCGCCGGGAATGAGCAGTTCTTC. Translated, it gives CASSPKGAAGNEQFF.